The 12 T cell receptor beta chains below all came from one sample that was sequenced in a study of blood T cell repertoires in COVID-19. Here immunoSEQ multiplex PCR was the method, and the copy in TCRdb shows in-frame clones only, minus some. Among 110,000 or so clones listed, approximately 88% were seen once. The sequenced sample was peripheral blood. The receptors come from a woman in her thirties or forties with acute or convalescent COVID-19.

The chain uses TRBV4-1 and TRBJ1-1; tentative D call: TRBD1 (5 bases). The CDR3 runs to 13 residues. The germline gives CDR1 MGHRA, CDR2 YSYEKL. V shed 6 bases and J shed 3 bases, with 11 bases lying between them. CDR3 protein: CASSRGAYTEAFF. The DNA of the CDR3 is TGCGCCAGCAGTCGTGGGGCTTACACTGAAGCTTTCTTT.

The chain recombines TRBV19 with TRBJ2-2; 7 bases are a match to TRBD2. Germline CDR1 is LNHDA and CDR2 is SQIVND (reference sequence). The ends lost 10 bases at V and 1 base at J; junction bases unmatched: 9. CDR3 size: 15 residues. Written as DNA, the CDR3 is TGTGCCACCAGTATAAGGGAGGGGAACACCGGGGAGCTGTTTTTT. Amino acid sequence: CATSIREGNTGELFF.

The chain uses TRBV20-1 and TRBJ1-2, with D possibly TRBD1 on 5 matching bases. Germline V gene sequence: CDR1 DFQATT, CDR2 SNEGSKA (reference sequence). This CDR3 has 15 residues. V lost 3 bases, J lost 2 bases, and 16 bases lay in between. The CDR3 here is CSASTIRASNYGYTF. DNA for the CDR3: TGCAGTGCTAGTACGATCAGGGCGTCAAACTATGGCTACACCTTC.

This chain uses TRBV2 with TRBJ2-1; TRBD1 agrees at 7 bases. V shed 5 bases and J 15 bases; nucleotides not matched to a gene: 13. Germline CDR1 is SNHLY and CDR2 is FYNNEI. The length of the CDR3 is 13 residues. The CDR3 is CASSYSGTADGFF. The CDR3 DNA is TGTGCCAGCAGTTACTCCGGGACAGCGGACGGGTTCTTC.

The chain joins TRBV7-9 to TRBJ2-5, with TRBD1 as a possible D gene (6 bases). Germline V CDR1 and CDR2: SEHNR, FQNEAQ (reference sequence). This CDR3 region has 15 residues. V dropped 1 base and J dropped 4 bases, with 13 bases sitting between them. CDR3 sequence (DNA): TGTGCCAGCAGCTTAGGGCAGGGGAGAGGAGAGACCCAGTACTTC. Protein sequence: CASSLGQGRGETQYF.

This clone was recorded only once. The chain has TRBV5-1 and TRBJ2-1; 11 positions match TRBD2. Germline V CDR1 and CDR2: SGHRS, YFSETQ. The V gene end was trimmed by 0 bases and the J gene end by 4 bases; junction bases not matched to a gene: 3. The CDR3 spans 16 residues. DNA for the CDR3: TGCGCCAGCAGCTTGGGACTAGCGGGGCCTTACAATGAGCAGTTCTTC. The encoded protein is CASSLGLAGPYNEQFF.

V and J are TRBV10-1 and TRBJ1-5, with D possibly TRBD1 on 6 matching bases. Per germline, CDR1 WNHNN and CDR2 SYGVQD (reference sequence). V was clipped by 6 bases and J by 6 bases, with 12 bases between them. The CDR3 length is 13 residues. The CDR3 coding sequence is TGCGCCAGCAGGAACAGGGACACTCAGCCCCAGCATTTT. This sequence encodes CASRNRDTQPQHF.

V gene TRBV11-2 combines with J gene TRBJ2-1; TRBD1 is a possible D gene (6 bases). This CDR3 region has 13 residues. V was cut by 1 base and J by 9 bases, with 10 bases left in between. CDR1 is SGHAT and CDR2 is FQNNGV in the germline V gene. The CDR3 loop is CASSLVGAGEQFF. For the CDR3, the DNA is TGTGCCAGCAGCTTAGTGGGGGCGGGTGAGCAGTTCTTC.

The chain has TRBV18 and TRBJ2-3; 7 bases fit TRBD2. The CDR3 spans 13 residues. J lost 4 bases, V lost 3 bases, and 1 base had no gene match. The germline V gene encodes CDR1 KGHSH and CDR2 LQKENI. DNA for the CDR3: TGTGCCAGCTCACCTGGACTAGCAGATACGCAGTATTTT. Protein sequence: CASSPGLADTQYF.

The rearrangement links TRBV5-4 to TRBJ2-4; D gene ambiguous. The V end was cut by 4 bases, the J end by 3 bases, with 11 bases between. This CDR3 comprises 14 residues. The germline V gene encodes CDR1 SGHNT and CDR2 YYREEE (reference sequence). Here the CDR3 reads CASSPSTGKNIQYF. CDR3 DNA: TGTGCCAGCAGCCCCTCGACGGGCAAAAACATTCAGTACTTC.

The genes are TRBV5-1 and TRBJ1-2; weak D call: TRBD1 (5 bases). The CDR3 runs 17 residues. V was shortened by 0 bases and J by 2 bases, with 17 bases between the two germline ends. Germline values: CDR1 SGHRS, CDR2 YFSETQ. CDR3 DNA sequence: TGCGCCAGCAGCTTGGACCCTCTAAGGGGAACCAACTATGGCTACACCTTC. The encoded protein is CASSLDPLRGTNYGYTF.

The chain combines TRBV19 with TRBJ1-5, with D unresolved. From germline, CDR1 is LNHDA and CDR2 SQIVND (reference sequence). V was shortened by 0 bases and J by 3 bases, with 15 bases between the two germline ends. This CDR3 comprises 17 residues. The CDR3 nucleotides are TGTGCCAGTAGTATAGAGAAAGGTCAGGTAATCAATCAGCCCCAGCATTTT. It translates to CASSIEKGQVINQPQHF.